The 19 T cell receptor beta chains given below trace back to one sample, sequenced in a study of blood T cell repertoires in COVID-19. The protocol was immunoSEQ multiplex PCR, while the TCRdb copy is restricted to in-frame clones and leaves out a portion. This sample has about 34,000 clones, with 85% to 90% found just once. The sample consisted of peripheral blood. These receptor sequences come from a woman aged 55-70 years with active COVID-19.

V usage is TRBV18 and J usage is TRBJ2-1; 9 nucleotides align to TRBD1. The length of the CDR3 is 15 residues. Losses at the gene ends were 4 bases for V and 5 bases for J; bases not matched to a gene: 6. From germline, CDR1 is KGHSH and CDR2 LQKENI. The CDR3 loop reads CASSRLRDRDNEQFF. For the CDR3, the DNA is TGTGCCAGCTCACGACTCCGGGACAGGGACAATGAGCAGTTCTTC.

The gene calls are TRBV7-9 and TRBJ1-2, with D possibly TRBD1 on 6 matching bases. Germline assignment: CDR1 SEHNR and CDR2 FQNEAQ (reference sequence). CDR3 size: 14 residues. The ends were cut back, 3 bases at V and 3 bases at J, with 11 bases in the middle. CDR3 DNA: TGTGCCAGCAGCTTCCTGGACAGAGACTATGGCTACACCTTC. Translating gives CASSFLDRDYGYTF.

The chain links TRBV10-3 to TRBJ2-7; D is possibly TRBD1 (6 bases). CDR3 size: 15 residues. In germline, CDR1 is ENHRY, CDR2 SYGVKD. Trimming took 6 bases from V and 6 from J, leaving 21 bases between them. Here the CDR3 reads CAIRLDTGTLAEQYF. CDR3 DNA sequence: TGTGCCATCAGATTAGACACCGGGACACTCGCCGAGCAGTACTTC.

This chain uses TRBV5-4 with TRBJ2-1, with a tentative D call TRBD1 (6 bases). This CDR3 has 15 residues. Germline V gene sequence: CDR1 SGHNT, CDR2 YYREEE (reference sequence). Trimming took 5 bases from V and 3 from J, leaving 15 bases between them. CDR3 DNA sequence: TGTGCCAGCAGTATAGATAGAGGGGGCTACAATGAGCAGTTCTTC. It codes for CASSIDRGGYNEQFF.

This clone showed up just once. Here the CDR3 reads CASSSKYRTSGPSYNEQFF. In nucleotides, the CDR3 is TGTGCCAGCAGCTCAAAATACCGGACTAGCGGTCCCTCCTACAATGAGCAGTTCTTC. V and J are TRBV7-9 and TRBJ2-1; 10 bases are a match to TRBD2. Unmatched junction bases numbered 12, after V lost 4 bases and J lost 0 bases. The length of the CDR3 is 19 residues. Germline V gene data show CDR1 as SEHNR and CDR2 as FQNEAQ (reference sequence).

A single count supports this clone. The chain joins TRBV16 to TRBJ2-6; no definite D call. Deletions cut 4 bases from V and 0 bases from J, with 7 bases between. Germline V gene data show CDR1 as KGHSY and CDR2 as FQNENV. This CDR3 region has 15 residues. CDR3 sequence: CASSRRGSGANVLTF. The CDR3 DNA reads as TGTGCCAGCAGCCGAAGAGGCTCTGGGGCCAACGTCCTGACTTTC. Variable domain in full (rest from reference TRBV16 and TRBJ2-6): GEEVAQTPKHLVRGEGQKAKLYCAPIKGHSYVFWYQQVLKNEFKFLISFQNENVFDETGMPKERFSAKCLPNSPCSLEIQATKLEDSAVYFCASSRRGSGANVLTFGAGSRLTVL.

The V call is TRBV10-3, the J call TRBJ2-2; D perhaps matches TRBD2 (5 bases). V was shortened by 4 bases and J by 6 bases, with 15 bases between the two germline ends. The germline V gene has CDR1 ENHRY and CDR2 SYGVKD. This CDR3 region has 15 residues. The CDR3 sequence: CAISVGSGSAGELFF. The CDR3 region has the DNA TGTGCCATCAGTGTTGGATCGGGATCGGCCGGGGAGCTGTTTTTT.

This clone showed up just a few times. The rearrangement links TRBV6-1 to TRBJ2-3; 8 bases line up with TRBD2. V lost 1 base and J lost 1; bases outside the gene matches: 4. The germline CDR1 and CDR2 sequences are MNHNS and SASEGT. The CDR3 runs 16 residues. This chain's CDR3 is CASSEDPAGGTDTQYF. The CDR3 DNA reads TGTGCCAGCAGTGAAGATCCAGCGGGGGGCACAGATACGCAGTATTTT.

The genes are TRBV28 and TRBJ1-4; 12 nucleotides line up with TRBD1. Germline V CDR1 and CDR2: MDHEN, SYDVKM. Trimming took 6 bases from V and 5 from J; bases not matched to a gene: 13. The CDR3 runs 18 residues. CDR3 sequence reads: CASSRPGQGALRNEKLFF. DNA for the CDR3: TGTGCCAGCAGCCGTCCGGGACAGGGGGCATTGCGGAATGAAAAACTGTTTTTT.

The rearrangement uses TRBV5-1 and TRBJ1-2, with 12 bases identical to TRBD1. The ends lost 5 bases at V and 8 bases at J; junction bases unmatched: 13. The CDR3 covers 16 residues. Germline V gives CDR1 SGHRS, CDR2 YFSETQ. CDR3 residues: CASRLQGQGAIGGYTF. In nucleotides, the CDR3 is TGCGCCAGCAGACTTCAGGGACAGGGGGCAATAGGAGGCTACACCTTC.

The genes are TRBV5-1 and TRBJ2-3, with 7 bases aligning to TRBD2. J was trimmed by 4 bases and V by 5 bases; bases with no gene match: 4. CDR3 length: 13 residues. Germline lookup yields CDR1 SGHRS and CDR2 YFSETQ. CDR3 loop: CASRGGSADTQYF. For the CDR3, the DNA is TGCGCCAGCAGGGGCGGGAGTGCAGATACGCAGTATTTT.

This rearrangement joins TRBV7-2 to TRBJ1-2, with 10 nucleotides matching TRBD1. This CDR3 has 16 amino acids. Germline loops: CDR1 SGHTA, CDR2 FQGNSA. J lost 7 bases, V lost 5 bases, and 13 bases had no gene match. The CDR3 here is CASSPAAPGTGVGYTF. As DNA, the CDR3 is TGTGCCAGCAGCCCGGCGGCCCCTGGGACAGGGGTTGGCTACACCTTC.

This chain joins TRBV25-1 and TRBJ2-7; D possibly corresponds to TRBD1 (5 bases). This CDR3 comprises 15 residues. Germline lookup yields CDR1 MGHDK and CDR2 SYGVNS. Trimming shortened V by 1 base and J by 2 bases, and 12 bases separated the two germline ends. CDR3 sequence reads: CASSESQGQAYEQYF. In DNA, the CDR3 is TGTGCCAGCAGTGAATCCCAGGGCCAGGCCTACGAGCAGTACTTC.

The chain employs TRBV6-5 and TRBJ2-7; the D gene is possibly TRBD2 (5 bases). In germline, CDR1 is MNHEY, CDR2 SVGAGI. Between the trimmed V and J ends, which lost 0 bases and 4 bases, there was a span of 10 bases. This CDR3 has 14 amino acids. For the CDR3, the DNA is TGTGCCAGCAGTTACTCGTTTGAGGGTTACGAGCAGTACTTC. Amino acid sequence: CASSYSFEGYEQYF.

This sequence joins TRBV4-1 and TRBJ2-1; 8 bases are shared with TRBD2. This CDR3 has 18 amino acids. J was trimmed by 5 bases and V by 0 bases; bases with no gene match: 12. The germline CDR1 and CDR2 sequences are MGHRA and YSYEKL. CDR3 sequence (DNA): TGCGCCAGCAGCCAAGACCCCGCCCAGCGGGGGATTAACAATGAGCAGTTCTTC. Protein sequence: CASSQDPAQRGINNEQFF.

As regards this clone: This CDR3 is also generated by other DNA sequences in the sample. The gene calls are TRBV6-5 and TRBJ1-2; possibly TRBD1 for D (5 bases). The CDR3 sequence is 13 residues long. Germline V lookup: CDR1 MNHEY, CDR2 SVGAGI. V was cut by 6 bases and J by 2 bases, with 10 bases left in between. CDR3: CASSPDSNYGYTF. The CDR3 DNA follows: TGTGCCAGCAGCCCCGACAGCAACTATGGCTACACCTTC.

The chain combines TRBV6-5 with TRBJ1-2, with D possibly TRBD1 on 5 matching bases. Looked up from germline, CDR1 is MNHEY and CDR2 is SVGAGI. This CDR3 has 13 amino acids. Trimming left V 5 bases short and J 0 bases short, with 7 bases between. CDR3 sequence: CASSTTANYGYTF. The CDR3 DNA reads TGTGCCAGCAGTACGACAGCTAACTATGGCTACACCTTC.

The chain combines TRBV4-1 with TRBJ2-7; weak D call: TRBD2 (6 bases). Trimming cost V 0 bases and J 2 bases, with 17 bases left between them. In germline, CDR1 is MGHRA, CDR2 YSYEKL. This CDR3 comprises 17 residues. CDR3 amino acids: CASSQDPQKAGAYEQYF. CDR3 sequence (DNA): TGCGCCAGCAGCCAAGATCCCCAAAAAGCGGGCGCCTACGAGCAGTACTTC.

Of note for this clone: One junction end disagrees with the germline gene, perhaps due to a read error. CDR3 residues: CASSPARGNTRELFF. For the CDR3, the DNA is TGTGCCAGCAGCCCGGCACGGGGGAACACCAGGGAGCTGTTTTTT. V is TRBV11-3 and J is TRBJ2-2, with a weak D call TRBD2 (6 bases). CDR1 is SGHNT and CDR2 is YENEEA in the germline V gene. The CDR3 sequence is 15 residues long.